Below, 4 T cell receptor beta chains from the same sample are listed, as sequenced in a study of blood T cell repertoires in COVID-19. Repertoires were generated with immunoSEQ multiplex PCR, while TCRdb's copy carries only in-frame clones and drops some. The table has 470,000 or so clones, roughly 88% seen once; the top ten hold about 3%. Sequencing input: peripheral blood. The receptors shown here come from a human donor in a cohort sampled during active COVID-19.

This clone was counted between two and nine times. This chain uses TRBV30 with TRBJ1-2; 7 nucleotides match TRBD1. The germline V gene encodes CDR1 GTSNPN and CDR2 SVGIG (reference sequence). The CDR3 covers 13 residues. Trimming took 2 bases from V and 8 from J; bases not matched to a gene: 8. The CDR3 DNA sequence: TGTGCCTGGAGTACAGGGGAAGTGAGAGGCTACACCTTC. Translating it yields CAWSTGEVRGYTF.

The CDR3 is CASSLDGARSLTNEKLFF. The CDR3 coding sequence is TGCGCCAGCAGCTTGGATGGGGCGCGCAGCCTAACTAATGAAAAACTGTTTTTT. This chain uses TRBV5-1 with TRBJ1-4; possible D gene TRBD1, 5 bases. This CDR3 has 18 amino acids. The germline V gene has CDR1 SGHRS and CDR2 YFSETQ. With 0 bases removed from V and 1 base from J, the gap between germline ends came to 16 bases.

V is TRBV7-9 and J is TRBJ2-1; 7 positions match TRBD2. Germline CDR1 reads SEHNR; CDR2 reads FQNEAQ (reference sequence). CDR3 length: 16 residues. Germline trimming cut 4 bases from V and 12 bases from J; bases unmatched to any gene: 18. CDR3 in amino acids: CASSSERGGGYIGQFF. As DNA, the CDR3 is TGTGCCAGCAGCTCCGAGCGGGGAGGAGGATACATTGGGCAGTTCTTC.

The V gene is TRBV9, the J gene TRBJ1-2, with TRBD1 matching over 7 bases. V trimming: 4 bases; J trimming: 4 bases; junction bases outside the gene matches: 22. Germline V gene sequence: CDR1 SGDLS, CDR2 YYNGEE. This CDR3 has 19 amino acids. The CDR3 is CASSTHPNRGGQNCYGYTF. For the CDR3, the DNA is TGTGCCAGCAGCACTCATCCCAACCGGGGGGGACAGAACTGCTATGGCTACACCTTC. Combining the CDR3 with reference TRBV9 and TRBJ1-2 gives the whole variable domain DSGVTQTPKHLITATGQRVTLRCSPRSGDLSVYWYQQSLDQGLQFLIQYYNGEERAKGNILERFSAQQFPDLHSELNLSSLELGDSALYFCASSTHPNRGGQNCYGYTFGSGTRLTVV.